The sequence of this T cell receptor beta chain was determined in a study of human T cells and chemical hapten exposure. Across the whole study: Patients had diphenylcyclopropenone applied to the scalp weekly throughout the approximately 22-week study.

General study points: The number of TCRs above 1 in 1000 frequency did not change after DPC sensitization. Significantly greater numbers of large CDR3 similarity clusters came from expanded TCRs than from controls.

From the RACE reads, TCRdb called clonotypes with MiXCR, one entry per CDR3 protein. Among more than 55,000 distinct CDR3 sequences listed, more than 8% were seen once. Germline loops: CDR1 MNHEY, CDR2 SVGEGT. V gave up 4 bases and J gave up 1 base, with 5 bases separating them. The length of the CDR3 is 14 residues. The time point here: pre-sensitization, week 0. Indicated treatment: therapeutic diphenylcyclopropenone sensitization with weekly scalp DPC. The authors extracted total RNA from unfractionated whole blood. This clonotype was observed a few times. The antigen is undetermined. The chain is built from TRBV6-2 or TRBV6-3 and TRBJ2-6, with D uncertain. This TCR came from a man aged 40-55 years with alopecia areata. Some clones in this sample may be carry-over from other donors' samples. Sequenced material: whole blood, taken in connection with sensitization to the hapten diphenylcyclopropenone (DPC). CDR3 in DNA: TGTGCCAGCAGTTGGGGTTCTGGGGCCAACGTCCTGACTTTC. Its protein product is CASSWGSGANVLTF.